A single sample gave rise to the 25 T cell receptor beta chains below, sequenced in a study of T cell repertoires in cytomegalovirus infection. TCRdb re-analysed the reads in MiXCR, keeping a single row per CDR3 protein. Of 300,000 to 400,000 distinct CDR3 sequences in the sample, roughly 25% were seen once. These receptors are not linked to any known antigen. The specimen comprised cultured PBMCs, sampled from culture after CMV antigen stimulation. The source of these receptors is a human donor in good health (CMV status not recorded). Some clones in this sample may be carry-over from other donors' samples.

The chain recombines TRBV28 with TRBJ1-2, with D tentatively TRBD1 (5 bases). Deletions cut 5 bases from V and 8 bases from J, with 18 bases between. This CDR3 comprises 14 residues. The V gene's germline CDR1 is MDHEN and CDR2 SYDVKM. The CDR3 loop is CASSLLETVLGYTF. CDR3 nucleotide sequence: TGTGCCAGCAGTCTCCTAGAGACAGTTTTGGGCTACACCTTC.

The V gene is TRBV29-1, the J gene TRBJ1-4; D gene unclear. Germline assignment: CDR1 SQVTM and CDR2 ANQGSEA. Between the trimmed V and J ends, which lost 4 bases and 3 bases, there was a span of 6 bases. The CDR3 runs 12 residues. The CDR3 DNA reads TGCAGCGTTGTGGGCCCTAATGAAAAACTGTTTTTT. This translates into CSVVGPNEKLFF.

This clonotype was recorded a few times. V gene TRBV7-9 combines with J gene TRBJ2-4, with D unclear. Trimming left V 5 bases short and J 3 bases short, with 8 bases between. The V gene's germline CDR1 is SEHNR and CDR2 FQNEAQ (reference sequence). This CDR3 region has 13 residues. The CDR3 DNA is TGTGCCAGCAGCCCAGCCGTCAAAAACATTCAGTACTTC. Encoded protein: CASSPAVKNIQYF.

In this sample, this clonotype turned up many times. The chain recombines TRBV20-1 with TRBJ2-1; 10 bases are a match to TRBD2. CDR1 is DFQATT and CDR2 is SNEGSKA in the germline V gene (reference sequence). V dropped 2 bases and J dropped 6; count of bases not matched to a gene: 10. The CDR3 is 16 amino acids. Here the CDR3 DNA reads TGCAGTGCTAGAAAGCGGGAGGGCCTCCTAGGCAATGAGCAGTTCTTC. Translation gives CSARKREGLLGNEQFF.

The chain joins TRBV12-3 or TRBV12-4 to TRBJ2-5, with D perhaps matching TRBD2 (6 bases). Trimming left V 7 bases short and J 2 bases short, with 14 bases between. The CDR3 covers 14 residues. CDR3 bases: TGTGCCAGCACTCCCGGCGGGGCGCAAGAGACCCAGTACTTC. Residues: CASTPGGAQETQYF.

The rearrangement joins TRBV3-1 to TRBJ2-7; possibly TRBD1 for D (5 bases). Germline CDR1 reads LGHDT; CDR2 reads YNNKEL (reference sequence). Trimming pared 0 bases from V and 2 bases from J, leaving 14 bases between. The CDR3 totals 16 residues. CDR3 protein: CASSQDAAVDTYEQYF. DNA of the CDR3: TGTGCCAGCAGCCAAGATGCGGCTGTGGACACCTACGAGCAGTACTTC.

J is TRBJ2-2 and V is TRBV5-5, with 9 bases fitting TRBD1. Germline CDR1 and CDR2: SGHKS and YYEKEE (reference sequence). Trimming at V came to 1 base and at J to 6 bases, leaving 4 bases not matched to a gene. The CDR3 runs 15 residues. The CDR3 nucleotides read TGTGCCAGCAGCTTGTGGACAGGGGCAGCCGGGGAGCTGTTTTTT. Translating it yields CASSLWTGAAGELFF.

The chain links TRBV7-2 to TRBJ1-2; a possible D gene is TRBD1 (5 bases). V was clipped by 1 base and J by 8 bases, with 17 bases between them. Germline CDR1 reads SGHTA; CDR2 reads FQGNSA. The length of the CDR3 is 15 residues. Here the CDR3 reads CASSLVFGTEIGYTF. Here the CDR3 DNA reads TGTGCCAGCAGCTTAGTATTTGGGACCGAGATCGGCTACACCTTC.

The J gene is TRBJ1-4, the V gene TRBV24-1; D is possibly TRBD1 (5 bases). V gave up 2 bases and J gave up 8 bases, with 14 bases separating them. Looked up from germline, CDR1 is KGHDR and CDR2 is SFDVKD. The CDR3 sequence is 15 residues long. In DNA form, the CDR3 reads TGTGCCACCAGTGATTCTAGGCAGGGTATCGAAAAACTGTTTTTT. This encodes CATSDSRQGIEKLFF.

The rearrangement joins TRBV30 to TRBJ2-2, with D possibly being TRBD2 (7 bases). The CDR3 consists of 13 residues. Germline V gene data show CDR1 as GTSNPN and CDR2 as SVGIG (reference sequence). V was trimmed by 1 base and J by 8 bases, leaving 11 bases between them. CDR3 protein: CAWSEGGSGELFF. CDR3 DNA: TGTGCCTGGAGTGAGGGGGGGTCGGGGGAGCTGTTTTTT. The whole variable domain, remainder taken from reference TRBV30 and TRBJ2-2, is SQTIHQWPATLVQPVGSPLSLECTVEGTSNPNLYWYRQAAGRGLQLLFYSVGIGQISSEVPQNLSASRPQDRQFILSSKKLLLSDSGFYLCAWSEGGSGELFFGEGSRLTVL.

J is TRBJ2-3 and V is TRBV20-1; a weak D match, TRBD2 (5 bases). V lost 6 bases, J lost 5 bases, and 15 bases lay in between. In germline, CDR1 is DFQATT, CDR2 SNEGSKA (reference sequence). The CDR3 totals 13 residues. The CDR3 DNA reads TGCAGTGCAACCACCCTAGCAGTAGATACGCAGTATTTT. It is translated as CSATTLAVDTQYF.

This clonotype was picked up many times. This rearrangement joins TRBV29-1 to TRBJ2-4, with D possibly TRBD1 on 5 matching bases. Germline assignment: CDR1 SQVTM and CDR2 ANQGSEA. The ends were cut back, 6 bases at V and 0 bases at J, with 21 bases in the middle. This CDR3 spans 17 amino acids. The CDR3 loop is CSVTPTALSGAKNIQYF. The DNA for the CDR3 is TGCAGCGTCACACCGACAGCCCTTAGTGGAGCCAAAAACATTCAGTACTTC. The full variable domain, in which reference TRBV29-1 and TRBJ2-4 provide the parts outside the CDR3, is SAVISQKPSRDICQRGTSLTIQCQVDSQVTMMFWYRQQPGQSLTLIATANQGSEATYESGFVIDKFPISRPNLTFSTLTVSNMSPEDSSIYLCSVTPTALSGAKNIQYFGAGTRLSVL.

The chain combines TRBV4-1 with TRBJ2-3, with 7 bases that match TRBD2. The germline CDR1 and CDR2 sequences are MGHRA and YSYEKL. The CDR3 spans 17 residues. The junction had 13 bases not matched to a gene; V was cut back by 3 bases and J by 4 bases. In DNA form, the CDR3 reads TGCGCCAGCAGCCAGACGTTCGGGGGAGGGGTGCCAGATACGCAGTATTTT. Translation: CASSQTFGGGVPDTQYF.

In this sample, this clonotype turned up a few times. The CDR3 is CASSLRFVSRGTEAFF. The CDR3 bases are TGTGCCAGCAGTTTAAGGTTCGTCTCCCGGGGCACTGAAGCTTTCTTT. The V gene is TRBV12-3 or TRBV12-4, the J gene TRBJ1-1; D gene uncertain. The CDR3 sequence is 16 residues long. V lost 2 bases, J lost 4 bases, and 17 bases lay in between.

This clonotype was seen a few times. The junction departs from the called germline gene at one end, perhaps through a read error. The rearrangement joins TRBV6-2 or TRBV6-3 to TRBJ2-7; TRBD2 agrees at 13 bases. Germline V CDR1 and CDR2: MNHEY, SVGEGT. This CDR3 spans 18 amino acids. The CDR3 loop is CANSYSSPWTSGRSEQYF. The CDR3 bases are TGTGCCAACAGTTACTCGAGTCCTTGGACTAGCGGGAGAAGTGAGCAGTACTTC.

The chain employs TRBV5-5 and TRBJ2-7, with D uncertain. The CDR3 runs 14 residues. Germline V gives CDR1 SGHKS, CDR2 YYEKEE (reference sequence). The V end was cut by 0 bases, the J end by 2 bases, with 9 bases between. The CDR3 DNA sequence: TGTGCCAGCAGCTTGGTATCTGGGACCTACGAGCAGTACGTC. It yields the protein CASSLVSGTYEQYV.

This clonotype was recorded at least ten times. This rearrangement joins TRBV12-5 to TRBJ2-3; D uncertain. CDR1 is LGHNT and CDR2 is FRNRAP in the germline V gene. CDR3 length: 14 amino acids. Trimming took 5 bases from V and 3 from J, leaving 12 bases between them. CDR3 DNA sequence: TGTGCTAGTGGTCCCCCCCGTTTGACAGATACGCAGTATTTT. This translates into CASGPPRLTDTQYF.

The chain uses TRBV6-1 and TRBJ2-4, with 12 bases fitting TRBD2. The CDR3 has 14 amino acids. V gave up 5 bases and J gave up 8 bases; unmatched junction bases: 4. Germline V gene sequence: CDR1 MNHNS, CDR2 SASEGT. CDR3 nucleotide sequence: TGTGCCAGCAGTAGGACTAGCGGGATATACATTCAGTACTTC. As protein: CASSRTSGIYIQYF.

This clonotype was detected a few times. This chain connects TRBV7-1 to TRBJ1-4; 9 bases map to TRBD1. TRBV7-1 is annotated as an ORF whose role is uncertain. Trimming at V came to 5 bases and at J to 7 bases, leaving 8 bases not matched to a gene. CDR3 length equals 15 residues. CDR3 nucleotide sequence: TGTGCCAGCAGCGCGTGGGACAGGGTGGGTGAAAAACTGTTTTTT. The encoded protein is CASSAWDRVGEKLFF.

This clonotype was detected a few times. This chain connects TRBV12-3 or TRBV12-4 to TRBJ1-2; D perhaps matches TRBD1 (5 bases). V lost 3 bases, J lost 3 bases, and 14 bases lay in between. The CDR3 is made up of 15 amino acids. The CDR3 DNA follows: TGTGCCAGCAGTTTCTGGGGGGGGGGGGACTATGGCTACACCTTC. As protein: CASSFWGGGDYGYTF.

The count of this clonotype is one. This rearrangement joins TRBV28 to TRBJ1-2; D is perhaps TRBD1 (5 bases). CDR3 size: 14 residues. Germline loops: CDR1 MDHEN, CDR2 SYDVKM. The ends were cut back, 6 bases at V and 4 bases at J, with 15 bases in the middle. In nucleotides, the CDR3 is TGTGCCAGCAGGTCTCAAGACAGCCTCTATGGCTACACCTTC. Encoded protein: CASRSQDSLYGYTF.

The chain uses TRBV28 and TRBJ2-4; maybe TRBD2 (6 bases). V was pared by 4 bases and J by 8 bases, with 12 bases between. The CDR3 runs to 13 residues. Germline CDR1 reads MDHEN; CDR2 reads SYDVKM. The CDR3 nucleotides are TGTGCCAGCAGTTCAACCGGGGGTGACATTCAGTACTTC. It specifies CASSSTGGDIQYF. The full variable domain, rest sourced from reference TRBV28 and TRBJ2-4, is DVKVTQSSRYLVKRTGEKVFLECVQDMDHENMFWYRQDPGLGLRLIYFSYDVKMKEKGDIPEGYSVSREKKERFSLILESASTNQTSMYLCASSSTGGDIQYFGAGTRLSVL.

This clonotype was seen repeatedly, ten times or more. This chain joins TRBV7-2 and TRBJ2-6; 7 bases line up with TRBD1. The trim removed 5 bases at V and 0 bases at J, leaving 7 bases unmatched. The length of the CDR3 is 17 residues. CDR1 and CDR2 from the germline V gene are SGHTA and FQGNSA. For the CDR3, the DNA is TGTGCCAGCAGCCGGGACAGCTCGTCCTCTGGGGCCAACGTCCTGACTTTC. Translated: CASSRDSSSSGANVLTF.

This chain links TRBV2 with TRBJ2-1; 13 bases agree with TRBD2. The CDR3 covers 17 residues. The V gene end was trimmed by 1 base and the J gene end by 8 bases; junction bases not matched to a gene: 8. Germline V lookup: CDR1 SNHLY, CDR2 FYNNEI. CDR3 in DNA: TGTGCCAGCAGTGAAGGACCACTAGCGGGAGGGGTAGATGAGCAGTTCTTC. This codes for CASSEGPLAGGVDEQFF.

The chain joins TRBV5-1 to TRBJ1-4; TRBD1 matches at 11 bases. The CDR3 sequence is 16 residues long. The germline V gene has CDR1 SGHRS and CDR2 YFSETQ. V trimming: 4 bases; J trimming: 5 bases; junction bases outside the gene matches: 7. The CDR3 is CASSPGQGAWNEKLFF. The CDR3 bases are TGCGCCAGCAGCCCCGGACAGGGGGCTTGGAATGAAAAACTGTTTTTT.